The following is a TCR beta chain sequence with its context. The ends lost 6 bases at V and 0 bases at J; junction bases unmatched: 1. Germline loops: CDR1 MNHEY, CDR2 SMNVEV (reference sequence). The CDR3 extends over 15 amino acids. Original methodology: Quantification of nucleated cells was approximated via reference gene primer amplification. The assay was immunoSEQ multiplex PCR, and TCRdb's table has in-frame clones only and misses some. That table furnishes V, J and clone size, whereas the DNA furnished D and trimming. Among just under 45,000 clones listed, around 80% were seen once. This specimen belongs to a study of blood T cell repertoires in COVID-19. As for the study in general: From the United States, Italy and Spain came samples of acute and convalescent COVID-19. T cells, B-cell-depleted T cells, or PBMCs provided the cDNA or gDNA that served as material.

Sequencing used peripheral blood. This sequence joins TRBV27 and TRBJ2-6; TRBD1 matches 8 bases. The source is a human donor in a cohort sampled during active COVID-19. The CDR3 protein is CASRTGVSGANVLTF. DNA of the CDR3: TGTGCCAGCAGGACAGGGGTCTCTGGGGCCAACGTCCTGACTTTC.